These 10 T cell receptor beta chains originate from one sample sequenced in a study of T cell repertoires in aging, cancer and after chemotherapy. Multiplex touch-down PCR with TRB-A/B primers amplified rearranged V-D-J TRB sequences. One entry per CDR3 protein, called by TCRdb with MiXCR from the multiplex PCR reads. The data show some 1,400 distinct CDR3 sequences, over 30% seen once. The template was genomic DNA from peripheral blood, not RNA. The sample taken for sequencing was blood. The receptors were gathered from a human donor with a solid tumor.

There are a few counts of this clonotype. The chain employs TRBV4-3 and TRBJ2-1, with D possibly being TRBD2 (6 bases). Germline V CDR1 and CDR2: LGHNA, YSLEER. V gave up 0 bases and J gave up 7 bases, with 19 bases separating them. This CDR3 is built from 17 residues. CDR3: CASSQDPLGVAENEQFF. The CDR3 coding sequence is TGCGCCAGCAGCCAAGATCCGCTCGGGGTAGCGGAGAATGAGCAGTTCTTC.

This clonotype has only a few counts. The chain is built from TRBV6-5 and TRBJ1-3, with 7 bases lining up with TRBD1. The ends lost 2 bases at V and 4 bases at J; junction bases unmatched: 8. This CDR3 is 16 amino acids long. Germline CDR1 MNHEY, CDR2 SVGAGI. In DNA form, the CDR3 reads TGTGCCAGCAGTTACGGGGGGACAGCGCAAGGAAACACCATATATTTT. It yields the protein CASSYGGTAQGNTIYF.

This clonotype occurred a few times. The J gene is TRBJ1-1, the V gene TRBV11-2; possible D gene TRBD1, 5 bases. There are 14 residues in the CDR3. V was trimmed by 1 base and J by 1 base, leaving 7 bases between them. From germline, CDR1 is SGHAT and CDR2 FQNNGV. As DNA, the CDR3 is TGTGCCAGCAGCTTAGGAGGGACGAACACTGAAGCTTTCTTT. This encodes CASSLGGTNTEAFF.

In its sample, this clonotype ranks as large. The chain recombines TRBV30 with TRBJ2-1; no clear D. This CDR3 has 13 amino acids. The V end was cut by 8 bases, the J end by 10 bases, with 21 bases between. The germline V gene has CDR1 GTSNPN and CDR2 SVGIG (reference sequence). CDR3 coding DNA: TGTGCCCGGGCTGGGGAAGCCATGCGAGAGCAGTTCTTC. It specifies CARAGEAMREQFF.

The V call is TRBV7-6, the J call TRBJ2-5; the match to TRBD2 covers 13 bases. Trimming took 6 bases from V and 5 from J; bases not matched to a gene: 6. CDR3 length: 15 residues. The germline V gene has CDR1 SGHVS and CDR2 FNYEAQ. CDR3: CASRRTSGGPETQYF. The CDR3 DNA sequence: TGTGCCAGCAGGCGGACTAGCGGGGGACCCGAGACCCAGTACTTC.

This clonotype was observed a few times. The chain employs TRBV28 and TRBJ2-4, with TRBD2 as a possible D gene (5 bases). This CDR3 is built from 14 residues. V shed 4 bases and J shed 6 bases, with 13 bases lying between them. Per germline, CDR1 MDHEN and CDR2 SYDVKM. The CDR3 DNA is TGTGCCAGCAGTTCCGGTACCGCGGGAAACATTCAGTACTTC. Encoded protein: CASSSGTAGNIQYF. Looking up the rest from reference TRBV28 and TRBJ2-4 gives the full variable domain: DVKVTQSSRYLVKRTGEKVFLECVQDMDHENMFWYRQDPGLGLRLIYFSYDVKMKEKGDIPEGYSVSREKKERFSLILESASTNQTSMYLCASSSGTAGNIQYFGAGTRLSVL.

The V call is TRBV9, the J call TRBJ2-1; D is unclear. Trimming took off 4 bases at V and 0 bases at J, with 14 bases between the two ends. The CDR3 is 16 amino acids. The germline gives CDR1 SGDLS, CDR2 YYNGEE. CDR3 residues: CASSSKDWSSYNEQFF. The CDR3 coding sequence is TGTGCCAGCAGCTCTAAAGACTGGAGCTCCTACAATGAGCAGTTCTTC. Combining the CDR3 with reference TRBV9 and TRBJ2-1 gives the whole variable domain DSGVTQTPKHLITATGQRVTLRCSPRSGDLSVYWYQQSLDQGLQFLIQYYNGEERAKGNILERFSAQQFPDLHSELNLSSLELGDSALYFCASSSKDWSSYNEQFFGPGTRLTVL.

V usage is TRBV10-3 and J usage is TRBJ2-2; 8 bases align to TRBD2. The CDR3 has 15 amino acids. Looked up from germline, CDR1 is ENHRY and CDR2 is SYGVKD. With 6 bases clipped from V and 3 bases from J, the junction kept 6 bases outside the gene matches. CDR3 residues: CAIRGSRGDTGELFF. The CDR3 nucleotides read TGTGCCATCAGGGGGTCGCGGGGGGACACCGGGGAGCTGTTTTTT.

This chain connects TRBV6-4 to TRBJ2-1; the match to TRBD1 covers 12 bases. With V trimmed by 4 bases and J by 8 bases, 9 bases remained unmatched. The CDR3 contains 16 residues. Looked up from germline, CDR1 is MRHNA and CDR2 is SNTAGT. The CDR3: CASSGTGTGGLDEQFF. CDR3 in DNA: TGTGCCAGCAGTGGGACCGGGACAGGGGGCTTAGATGAGCAGTTCTTC.

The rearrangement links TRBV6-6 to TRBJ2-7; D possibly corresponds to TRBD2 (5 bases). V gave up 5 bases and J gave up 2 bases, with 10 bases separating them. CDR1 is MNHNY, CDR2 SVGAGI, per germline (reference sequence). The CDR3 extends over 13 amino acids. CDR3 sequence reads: CASSEGFTYEQYF. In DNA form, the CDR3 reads TGTGCCAGCAGTGAGGGATTTACCTACGAGCAGTACTTC.